The rows below give T cell receptor beta chains drawn from one sample of a study of brain T cells in children with intractable seizures. The repertoire was sequenced with immunoSEQ multiplex PCR; TCRdb's copy has only in-frame clones and lacks some. The sample yields 340,000 or so clones, over 90% seen once. The specimen comprised peripheral blood, sampled 4 to 6 months after surgery. The receptor set was obtained from a boy younger than two with tuberous sclerosis and intractable seizures. Both conserved end residues are part of each CDR3. The D gene is left open where the match is weak. The size field is filled for only some rows; it gives once, few, many or a size class.

j_gene	v_gene	abundance	d_gene	len	CDR3nt	CDR3aa
TRBJ1-2	TRBV4-2	.	TRBD1	15	TGTGCCAGCAGCCAAGAAGCGGGACAGGGGGGAGGCTACACCTTC	CASSQEAGQGGGYTF
TRBJ2-7	TRBV11-2	.	TRBD2	15	TGTGCCAGCAGCCGGACTAGCGGGGGGGGATACGAGCAGTACTTC	CASSRTSGGGYEQYF
TRBJ1-2	TRBV30	.	.	14	TGTGCCTGGATCCTACCAGGGGAAGGCTATGGCTACACCTTC	CAWILPGEGYGYTF
TRBJ2-1	TRBV19	.	TRBD2	18	TGTGCCAGTAGTATCTCTTATGGGACTAGCGGGCCCTTGTCTGAGCAGTTCTTC	CASSISYGTSGPLSEQFF
TRBJ2-6	TRBV6-5	.	.	13	TGTGCCAGCAGTTACCGGGGAACCAACGTCCTGACTTTC	CASSYRGTNVLTF
TRBJ2-4	TRBV5-4	.	TRBD2	16	TGTGCCAGCAGCTTGAAGCGGGAGGGCCCCATAAACATTCAGTACTTC	CASSLKREGPINIQYF
TRBJ1-4	TRBV28	.	.	15	TGTGCCAGCAGTATAATGCAGGTGGCTAATGAAAAACTGTTTTTT	CASSIMQVANEKLFF
TRBJ2-1	TRBV9	.	.	15	TGTGCCAGCAGCGAGGGCAGCGGTATCGACAATGAGCAGTTCTTC	CASSEGSGIDNEQFF
TRBJ2-7	TRBV18	once	TRBD1	13	TGTGCCAGCTCACAAGGGACAGCCTACGAGCAGTACTTC	CASSQGTAYEQYF
TRBJ2-3	TRBV6-6	.	.	14	TGTGCCAGCAGCCAGGGGGGAAGCACAGATACGCAGTATTTT	CASSQGGSTDTQYF
TRBJ2-3	TRBV7-8	.	.	16	TGTGCCAGCAGCTTAGAGGGCCGGGGAGGAACAGATACGCAGTATTTT	CASSLEGRGGTDTQYF
TRBJ1-2	TRBV13	.	.	16	TGTGCCAGCAGCTTAGAAGCCGCACCGCCCAACTATGGCTACACCTTC	CASSLEAAPPNYGYTF
TRBJ2-4	TRBV28	once	.	19	TGTGCCAGCAGTTTGGTGCTCCGTGTGGGTAGCATAGCCAAAAACATTCAGTACTTC	CASSLVLRVGSIAKNIQYF
TRBJ1-4	TRBV23-1	.	.	11	TGCGCCAGCAGTACCAGGGTAAGGGGGTTTTTT	CASSTRVRGFF
TRBJ1-2	TRBV24-1	once	.	15	TGTGCCACCAGTGACCCGGGGACACCTAACTATGGCTACACCTTC	CATSDPGTPNYGYTF
TRBJ2-5	TRBV5-6	.	.	13	TGTGCCAGCAGCACCGGACTTCTAGGGACCCAGTACTTC	CASSTGLLGTQYF
TRBJ2-2	TRBV3-1/TRBV3-2	.	.	15	TGTGCCAGCCACCTAGGGGCTTCGAACACCGGGGAGCTGTTTTTT	CASHLGASNTGELFF
TRBJ1-2	TRBV2	.	.	13	TGTGCCACTGGCACGGGGGGCCCAGAGGGCTACACCTTC	CATGTGGPEGYTF
TRBJ1-5	TRBV6-1	.	.	15	TGTGCCAGCAGTGAAGGTAGGGTTGGGAGTCAGCCCCAGCATTTT	CASSEGRVGSQPQHF
TRBJ1-4	TRBV29-1	.	TRBD1	16	TGCAGCGTTGTAGAAGGGGGCCTGAGGACTAATGAAAAACTGTTTTTT	CSVVEGGLRTNEKLFF
TRBJ2-7	TRBV7-2	.	TRBD2	16	TGTGCCAGCAGCTTAAGACCCTTAGCGGGAGTCGACGAGCAGTACTTC	CASSLRPLAGVDEQYF